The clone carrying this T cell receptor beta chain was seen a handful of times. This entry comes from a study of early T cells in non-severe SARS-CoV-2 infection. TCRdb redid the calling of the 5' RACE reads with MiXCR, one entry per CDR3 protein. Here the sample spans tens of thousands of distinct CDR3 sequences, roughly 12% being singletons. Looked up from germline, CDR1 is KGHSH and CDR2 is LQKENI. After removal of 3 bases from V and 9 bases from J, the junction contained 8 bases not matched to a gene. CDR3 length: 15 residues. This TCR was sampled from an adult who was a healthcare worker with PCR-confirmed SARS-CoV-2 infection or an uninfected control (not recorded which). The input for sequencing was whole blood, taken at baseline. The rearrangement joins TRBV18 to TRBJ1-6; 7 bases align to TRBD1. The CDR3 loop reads CASSPRTGDLSPLHF. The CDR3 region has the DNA TGTGCCAGCTCACCTCGGACAGGTGACCTTTCACCCCTCCACTTT.